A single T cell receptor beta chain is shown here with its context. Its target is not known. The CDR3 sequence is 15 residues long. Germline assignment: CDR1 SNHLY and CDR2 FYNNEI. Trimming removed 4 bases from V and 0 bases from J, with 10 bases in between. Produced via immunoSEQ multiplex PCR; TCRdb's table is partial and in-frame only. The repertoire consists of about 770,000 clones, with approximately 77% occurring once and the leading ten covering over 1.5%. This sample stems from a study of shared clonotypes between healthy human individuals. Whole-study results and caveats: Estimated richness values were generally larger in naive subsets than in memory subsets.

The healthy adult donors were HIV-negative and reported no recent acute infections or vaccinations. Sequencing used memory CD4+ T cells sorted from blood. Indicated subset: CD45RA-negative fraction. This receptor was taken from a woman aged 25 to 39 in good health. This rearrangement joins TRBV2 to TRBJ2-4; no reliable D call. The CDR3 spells CASSGLLVAKNIQYF. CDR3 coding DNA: TGTGCCAGCAGTGGCCTCCTCGTAGCCAAAAACATTCAGTACTTC.